This T cell receptor beta chain is drawn from a study of CD8 T cells in ankylosing spondylitis. Study-level points and caveats: CD8+ by phenotype, disease-linked clones were relatively rare in peripheral blood. A motif of fewer than ten highly homologous TCR beta variants was seen as apparently characteristic of ankylosing spondylitis blood.

Only a few counts were recorded for this clonotype. No antigen is known for it. CDR1 is MNHEY, CDR2 SMNVEV, per germline (reference sequence). The ends were cut back, 4 bases at V and 7 bases at J, with 10 bases in the middle. The CDR3 is 12 amino acids. Using its own MiXCR run on the 5' RACE reads, TCRdb lists one record per CDR3 protein. This sample has 150,000 to 250,000 distinct CDR3 sequences, with about 13% found just once. J is TRBJ1-1 and V is TRBV27, with D possibly being TRBD1 (5 bases). The clonotype comes from a male donor with ankylosing spondylitis or in good health (not recorded which). Source material: blood, either unsorted or a sorted T cell fraction (not recorded which). The CDR3 DNA reads TGTGCCAGCAGTTCGGGGGGGAATGAAGCTTTCTTT. This encodes CASSSGGNEAFF.